This T cell receptor (beta chain) was found in a study of CD4+ T cells in melanoma. TCRdb's copy holds only in-frame clones and misses some; the assay was immunoSEQ multiplex PCR. Of 120,000 to 150,000 clones listed, around 90% are singletons. The TCR originated in a human donor with melanoma.

Written as DNA, the CDR3 is TGTGCCAGCAGCTTACAGGGAGGAGCCAAAAACATTCAGTACTTC. This codes for CASSLQGGAKNIQYF. The V call is TRBV7-9, the J call TRBJ2-4; the D gene is possibly TRBD2 (6 bases). CDR1 and CDR2 (germline): SEHNR, FQNEAQ (reference sequence). V was shortened by 2 bases and J by 0 bases, with 8 bases between the two germline ends. The CDR3 runs 15 residues.